This T cell receptor beta chain was retrieved from a study of blood T cells in healthy people across ages. CDR3 length: 14 amino acids. Per germline, CDR1 KGHSH and CDR2 LQKENI. Next came a second PCR, run for 7 to 11 cycles, which used a sample-barcoded 5' primer along with a J-beta primer mix. TCRdb recomputed calls from the 5' RACE reads with MiXCR, one row per CDR3 protein. The table lists about 1.4 million distinct CDR3 sequences, approximately 63% of them singletons, with more than 6% in the top ten. This sequence originates from a man aged 18 to 29 in good health. This sequence joins TRBV18 and TRBJ2-5; TRBD1 matches 9 bases. The end of the DNA is better explained by TRBJ2-7, so the J call may be wrong. The sample consisted of blood. CDR3 nucleotide sequence: TGTGCCAGCTCGGACGGACAGGGGTTGTACGAGCAGTACTTC. Its protein product is CASSDGQGLYEQYF.